This TCR beta chain derives from a study of breast tumors, draining lymph nodes, adjacent tissues. Germline V CDR1 and CDR2: PRHDT, FYEKMQ (reference sequence). V was trimmed by 5 bases and J by 7 bases, leaving 20 bases between them. The CDR3 sequence is 15 residues long. There are many counts of this clonotype. Breast cancer patients provided tissue from their axillary draining lymph nodes. TCRdb recomputed calls from the multiplex PCR reads with MiXCR, one row per CDR3 protein. Of roughly 86,000 distinct CDR3 sequences in the sample, roughly 19% are singletons; the top ten hold less than 3%. The chain recombines TRBV13 with TRBJ2-5, with a weak D call TRBD2 (7 bases). The receptor was isolated from a female donor with breast cancer. Some clones in this sample may be carry-over from other donors' samples. The sample was axillary lymph node tissue. The CDR3 protein is CASSPRLAGAGTQYF. The CDR3 coding sequence is TGTGCCAGCAGCCCCCGACTAGCAGGGGCGGGGACCCAGTACTTC.